The rows below give T cell receptor beta chains drawn from one sample of a study of T cell changes during pregnancy in multiple sclerosis. The protocol was immunoSEQ multiplex PCR, while the TCRdb copy is restricted to in-frame clones and leaves out a portion. The table shows approximately 40,000 clones, with 80% to 95% occurring only once. Source: CD8+ T cells from peripheral blood mononuclear cells, taken after pregnancy. The origin of the receptors is a female donor with multiple sclerosis, enrolled in a pregnancy study. The CDR3 runs from the conserved cysteine through the conserved F or W. The D gene is left open where the match is weak.

j_call,v_call,d_call,cdr3_aa,cdr3_nt
TRBJ2-5,TRBV6-6,NA,CASSPLGGAETQYF,TGTGCCAGCAGTCCCCTGGGGGGTGCAGAGACCCAGTACTTC
TRBJ2-1,TRBV7-9,NA,CASSSPGSHPGNEQFF,TGTGCCAGCAGCTCTCCCGGGAGCCACCCGGGCAATGAGCAGTTCTTC
TRBJ1-2,TRBV6-5,NA,CASRDREGSNYGYTF,TGTGCCAGCAGGGACAGAGAGGGTTCTAACTATGGCTACACCTTC
TRBJ1-2,TRBV27,NA,CASSLNRRYGYTF,TGTGCCAGCAGTTTGAACAGGCGCTATGGCTACACCTTC
TRBJ1-1,TRBV19,TRBD1,CASRNRGNTEAFF,TGTGCCAGTCGGAACAGGGGGAACACTGAAGCTTTCTTT
TRBJ2-5,TRBV27,NA,CASSLSIQSVETQYF,TGTGCCAGCAGTTTATCGATTCAGTCAGTAGAGACCCAGTACTTC
TRBJ2-7,TRBV6-1,NA,CASRAGQSVSYEQYF,TGTGCCAGCAGGGCGGGACAGTCCGTCTCCTACGAGCAGTACTTC
TRBJ2-7,TRBV16,NA,CASSHPSGSPYEQYF,TGTGCCAGCAGCCACCCCTCCGGGTCTCCCTACGAGCAGTACTTC
TRBJ2-3,TRBV10-2,NA,CASIRAGLEDTQYF,TGCGCCAGTATACGTGCGGGATTAGAGGATACGCAGTATTTT
TRBJ1-2,TRBV7-9,NA,CASSLGAMREGRPYYGYTF,TGTGCCAGCAGCTTAGGGGCTATGAGGGAGGGGCGTCCGTATTATGGCTACACCTTC